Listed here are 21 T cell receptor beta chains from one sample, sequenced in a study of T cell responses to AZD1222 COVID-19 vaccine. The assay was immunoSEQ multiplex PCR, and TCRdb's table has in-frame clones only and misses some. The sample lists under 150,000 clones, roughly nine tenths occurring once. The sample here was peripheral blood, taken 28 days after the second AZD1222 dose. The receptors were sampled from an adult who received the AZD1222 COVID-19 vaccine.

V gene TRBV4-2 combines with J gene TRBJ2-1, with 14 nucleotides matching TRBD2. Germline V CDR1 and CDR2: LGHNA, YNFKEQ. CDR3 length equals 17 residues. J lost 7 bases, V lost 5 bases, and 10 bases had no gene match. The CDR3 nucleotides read TGTGCCAGCAGCTTCGGGACTAGCGGGAGATTAAGTAATGAGCAGTTCTTC. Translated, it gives CASSFGTSGRLSNEQFF.

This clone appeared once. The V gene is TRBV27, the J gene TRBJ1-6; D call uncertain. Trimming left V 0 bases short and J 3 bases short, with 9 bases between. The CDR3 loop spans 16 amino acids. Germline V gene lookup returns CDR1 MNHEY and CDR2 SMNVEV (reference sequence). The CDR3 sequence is CASSLSGGVYNSPLHF. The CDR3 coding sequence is TGTGCCAGCAGTTTATCGGGCGGGGTCTATAATTCACCCCTCCACTTT.

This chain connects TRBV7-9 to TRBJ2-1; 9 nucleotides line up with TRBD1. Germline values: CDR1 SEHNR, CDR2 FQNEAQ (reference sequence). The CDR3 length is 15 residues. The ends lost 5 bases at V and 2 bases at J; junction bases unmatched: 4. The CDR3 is CASSVDRGAYNEQFF. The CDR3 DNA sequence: TGTGCCAGCAGCGTCGACAGGGGGGCCTACAATGAGCAGTTCTTC.

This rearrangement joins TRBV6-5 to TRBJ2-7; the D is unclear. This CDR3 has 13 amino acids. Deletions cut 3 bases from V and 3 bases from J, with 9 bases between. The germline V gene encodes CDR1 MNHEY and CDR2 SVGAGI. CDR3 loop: CASSYRQNYEQYF. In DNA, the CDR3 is TGTGCCAGCAGTTATAGGCAAAACTACGAGCAGTACTTC.

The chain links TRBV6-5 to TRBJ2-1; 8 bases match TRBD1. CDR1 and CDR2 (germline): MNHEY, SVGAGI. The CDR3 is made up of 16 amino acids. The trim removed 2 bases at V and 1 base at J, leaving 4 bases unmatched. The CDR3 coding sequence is TGTGCCAGCAGTTACAGGACAGGGCGATCCTACAATGAGCAGTTCTTC. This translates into CASSYRTGRSYNEQFF.

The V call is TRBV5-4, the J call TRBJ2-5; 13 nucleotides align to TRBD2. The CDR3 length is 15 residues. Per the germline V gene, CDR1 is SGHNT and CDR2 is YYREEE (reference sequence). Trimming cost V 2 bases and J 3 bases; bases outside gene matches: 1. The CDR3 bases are TGTGCCAGCAGCTTCGGACTAGCGGGAGAAGAGACCCAGTACTTC. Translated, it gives CASSFGLAGEETQYF.

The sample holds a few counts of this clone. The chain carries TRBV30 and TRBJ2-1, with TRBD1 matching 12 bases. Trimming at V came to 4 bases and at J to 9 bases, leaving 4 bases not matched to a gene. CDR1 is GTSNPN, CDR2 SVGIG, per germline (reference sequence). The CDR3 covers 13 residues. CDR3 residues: CAWMGQGAGEQFF. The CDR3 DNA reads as TGTGCCTGGATGGGACAGGGGGCGGGTGAGCAGTTCTTC. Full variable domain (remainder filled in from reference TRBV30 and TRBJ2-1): SQTIHQWPATLVQPVGSPLSLECTVEGTSNPNLYWYRQAAGRGLQLLFYSVGIGQISSEVPQNLSASRPQDRQFILSSKKLLLSDSGFYLCAWMGQGAGEQFFGPGTRLTVL.

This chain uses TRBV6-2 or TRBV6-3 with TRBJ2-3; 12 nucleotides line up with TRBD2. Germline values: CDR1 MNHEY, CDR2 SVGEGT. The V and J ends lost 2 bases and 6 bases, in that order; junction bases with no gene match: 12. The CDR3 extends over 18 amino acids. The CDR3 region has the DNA TGTGCCAGCAGTTACGACCTAGCGGGAGGGCCCTCAGTTGATACGCAGTATTTT. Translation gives CASSYDLAGGPSVDTQYF.

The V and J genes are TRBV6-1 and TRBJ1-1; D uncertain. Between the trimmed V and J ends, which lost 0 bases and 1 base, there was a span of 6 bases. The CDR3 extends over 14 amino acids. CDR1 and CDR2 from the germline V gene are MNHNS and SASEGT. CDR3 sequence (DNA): TGTGCCAGCAGTGAAGCCGGACCGAACACTGAAGCTTTCTTT. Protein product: CASSEAGPNTEAFF.

Here the CDR3 reads CASSLGGQNTGELFF. The CDR3 DNA is TGTGCCAGCAGCTTAGGTGGACAGAACACCGGGGAGCTGTTTTTT. The V gene is TRBV11-2, the J gene TRBJ2-2; possibly TRBD1 for D (5 bases). V was pared by 1 base and J by 1 base, with 7 bases between. Germline V gives CDR1 SGHAT, CDR2 FQNNGV. The CDR3 runs 15 residues.

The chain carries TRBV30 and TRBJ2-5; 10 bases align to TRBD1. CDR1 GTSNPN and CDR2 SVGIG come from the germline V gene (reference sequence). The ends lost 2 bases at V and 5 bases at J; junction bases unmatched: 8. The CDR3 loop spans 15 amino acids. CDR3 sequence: CAWSIGQGVSETQYF. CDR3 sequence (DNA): TGTGCCTGGAGTATTGGACAGGGGGTTTCTGAGACCCAGTACTTC.

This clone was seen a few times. The CDR3 region is CAISEPAGPSGNTIYF. The DNA for the CDR3 is TGTGCCATCAGTGAACCCGCGGGGCCCTCTGGAAACACCATATATTTT. The genes are TRBV10-3 and TRBJ1-3, with D perhaps TRBD1 (5 bases). The V end lost 3 bases, the J end lost 0 bases, and 12 bases lay between the germline ends. This CDR3 is 16 amino acids long. Germline V gene sequence: CDR1 ENHRY, CDR2 SYGVKD.

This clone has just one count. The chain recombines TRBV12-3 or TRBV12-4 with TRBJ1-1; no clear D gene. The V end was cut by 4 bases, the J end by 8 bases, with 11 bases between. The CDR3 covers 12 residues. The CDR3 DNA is TGTGCCAGCAGTTATATGACCCGAGAAGCTTTCTTT. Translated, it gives CASSYMTREAFF.

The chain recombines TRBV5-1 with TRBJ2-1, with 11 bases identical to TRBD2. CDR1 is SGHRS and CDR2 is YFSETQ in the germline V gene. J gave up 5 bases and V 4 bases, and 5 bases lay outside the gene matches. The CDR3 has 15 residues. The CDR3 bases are TGCGCCAGCAGCACCTCTAGCGGGGGGAACAATGAGCAGTTCTTC. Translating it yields CASSTSSGGNNEQFF.

CDR3 DNA sequence: TGTGCCACCAGTGATCGTGCAGCGGGGAGTCAAGAAAAACTGTTTTTT. It yields the protein CATSDRAAGSQEKLFF. The chain has TRBV24-1 and TRBJ1-4; D not resolved. The CDR3 has 16 amino acids. The germline V gene has CDR1 KGHDR and CDR2 SFDVKD. The V gene lost 3 bases and the J gene lost 8 bases, with 18 bases spanning the gap.

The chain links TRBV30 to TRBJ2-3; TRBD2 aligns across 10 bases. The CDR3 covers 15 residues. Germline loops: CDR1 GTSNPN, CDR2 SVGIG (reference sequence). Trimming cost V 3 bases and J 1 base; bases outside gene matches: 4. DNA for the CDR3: TGTGCCTGGAGGCGGACTAGCGGAGGCACAGATACGCAGTATTTT. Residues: CAWRRTSGGTDTQYF.

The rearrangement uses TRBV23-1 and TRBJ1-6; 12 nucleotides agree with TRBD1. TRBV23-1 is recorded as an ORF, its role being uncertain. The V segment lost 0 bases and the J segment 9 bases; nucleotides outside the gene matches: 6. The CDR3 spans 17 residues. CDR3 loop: CASSQSWDRGLSSPLHF. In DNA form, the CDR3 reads TGCGCCAGCAGTCAATCATGGGACAGGGGGCTGTCTTCACCCCTCCACTTT.

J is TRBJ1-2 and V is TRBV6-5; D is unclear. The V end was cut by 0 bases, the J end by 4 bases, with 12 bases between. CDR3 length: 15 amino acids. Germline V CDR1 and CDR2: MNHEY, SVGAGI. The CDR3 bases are TGTGCCAGCAGTTACTCGATCGAACGATTCTATGGCTACACCTTC. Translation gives CASSYSIERFYGYTF.

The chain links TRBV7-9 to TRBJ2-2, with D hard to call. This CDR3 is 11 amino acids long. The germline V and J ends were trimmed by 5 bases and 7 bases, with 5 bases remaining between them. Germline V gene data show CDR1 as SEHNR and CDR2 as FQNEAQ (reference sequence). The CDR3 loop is CASSPVGELFF. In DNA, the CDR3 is TGTGCCAGCAGCCCGGTCGGGGAGCTGTTTTTT.

This chain's CDR3 is CASSLEIMTDGELFF. The DNA for the CDR3 is TGTGCCAGCAGCTTAGAAATCATGACGGACGGGGAGCTGTTTTTT. The chain joins TRBV7-2 to TRBJ2-2, with D hard to call. Germline lookup yields CDR1 SGHTA and CDR2 FQGNSA. The CDR3 has 15 amino acids. V was cut by 1 base and J by 7 bases, with 13 bases left in between. Together with reference TRBV7-2 and TRBJ2-2, the CDR3 gives the full variable domain: GAGVSQSPSNKVTEKGKDVELRCDPISGHTALYWYRQSLGQGLEFLIYFQGNSAPDKSGLPSDRFSAERTGGSVSTLTIQRTQQEDSAVYLCASSLEIMTDGELFFGEGSRLTVL.

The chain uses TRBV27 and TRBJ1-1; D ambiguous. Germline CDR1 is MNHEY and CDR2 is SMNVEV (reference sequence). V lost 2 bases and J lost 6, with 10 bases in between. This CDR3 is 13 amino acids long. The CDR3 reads CASSLREGSEAFF. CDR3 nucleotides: TGTGCCAGCAGTTTAAGAGAGGGCTCTGAAGCTTTCTTT.